This is a list of T cell receptor beta chains from one sample in a study of cytomegalovirus exposure and HLA in healthy donors. Assay used: immunoSEQ multiplex PCR; TCRdb lists only in-frame clones, some missing. Among about 150,000 clones listed, more than 70% were seen once. The source material was PBMCs. Receptors were obtained from a human donor in good health. CDR3s include the opening cysteine and the closing phenylalanine or tryptophan. D genes are given only for firm matches. Size tells how often a clone was seen (once, few, many) or the class of an expanded clone, and some rows leave it out.

cdr3_length,clone_size,j_call,v_call,d_call,cdr3_aa,cdr3_nt
15,NA,TRBJ1-1,TRBV18,NA,CASSPPARSNTEAFF,TGTGCCAGCTCACCACCGGCCAGGTCGAACACTGAAGCTTTCTTT
16,NA,TRBJ1-5,TRBV28,TRBD1,CASSPIDRGPYQPQHF,TGTGCCAGCAGTCCCATCGACAGGGGTCCCTATCAGCCCCAGCATTTT
13,NA,TRBJ1-2,TRBV27,TRBD1,CASSYRGWDGYTF,TGTGCCAGCAGTTACAGGGGGTGGGATGGCTACACCTTC
16,NA,TRBJ2-7,TRBV27,NA,CASSLQGSLGAHEQYF,TGTGCCAGCAGTTTGCAGGGTTCTTTGGGGGCCCACGAGCAGTACTTC
15,NA,TRBJ1-1,TRBV5-1,TRBD1,CASSRGQSLNTEAFF,TGCGCCAGCAGCAGGGGACAGAGCCTGAACACTGAAGCTTTCTTT
12,few,TRBJ2-7,TRBV30,NA,CAWSEYSYEQYF,TGTGCCTGGAGTGAATACTCCTACGAGCAGTACTTC
14,NA,TRBJ1-4,TRBV2,TRBD1,CASSEIGQDRKLFF,TGTGCCAGCAGTGAAATAGGACAGGATCGAAAACTGTTTTTT
14,once,TRBJ2-7,TRBV11-2,TRBD1,CASSLRRGQGEQYF,TGTGCCAGCAGCTTACGCAGGGGGCAAGGCGAGCAGTACTTC
14,once,TRBJ2-5,TRBV5-1,NA,CASTLDSRQETQYF,TGCGCCAGCACCCTCGACAGTCGCCAAGAGACCCAGTACTTC
11,NA,TRBJ1-2,TRBV20-1,TRBD1,CSAPRQGGYTF,TGCAGTGCTCCCCGACAGGGGGGCTACACCTTC
15,once,TRBJ2-7,TRBV7-3,TRBD2,CASSLIQREVGEQYF,TGTGCCAGCAGCTTAATTCAGCGGGAGGTCGGCGAGCAGTACTTC
15,once,TRBJ2-7,TRBV29-1,TRBD1,CSVEVWTGGFYEQYF,TGCAGCGTTGAAGTTTGGACAGGGGGTTTCTACGAGCAGTACTTC
11,few,TRBJ2-7,TRBV2,TRBD2,CASGRGYEQYF,TGTGCCAGCGGGAGGGGCTACGAGCAGTACTTC
14,NA,TRBJ1-3,TRBV11-3,TRBD1,CASSSGTAGNTIYF,TGTGCCAGCAGCTCCGGGACAGCCGGAAACACCATATATTTT
14,NA,TRBJ2-2,TRBV5-1,NA,CASSLVSRTGELFF,TGCGCCAGCAGCTTGGTTTCCCGCACCGGGGAGCTGTTTTTT
14,NA,TRBJ1-5,TRBV19,TRBD1,CASSMDRVGQPQHF,TGTGCCAGTAGTATGGACAGGGTTGGGCAGCCCCAGCATTTT
15,once,TRBJ2-1,TRBV5-4,NA,CASSFFLGGNNEQFF,TGTGCCAGCAGCTTCTTCCTCGGGGGAAACAATGAGCAGTTCTTC
15,NA,TRBJ2-1,TRBV7-3,TRBD1,CASSLQGQEYNEQFF,TGTGCCAGCAGCTTACAGGGACAGGAATACAATGAGCAGTTCTTC
17,NA,TRBJ2-1,TRBV5-4,NA,CASSFLRASFASGEQFF,TGTGCCAGCAGCTTCCTCCGGGCCTCATTCGCCTCGGGGGAGCAGTTCTTC
15,NA,TRBJ2-7,TRBV7-2,TRBD2,CASSTTSGPFYEQYF,TGTGCCAGCAGCACAACTAGCGGGCCCTTCTACGAGCAGTACTTC
14,NA,TRBJ1-5,TRBV18,NA,CASSPARVDQPQHF,TGTGCCAGCTCACCAGCCAGGGTCGATCAGCCCCAGCATTTT
16,NA,TRBJ2-6,TRBV10-2,NA,CASSESRASGANVLTF,TGCGCCAGCAGTGAGTCTAGAGCCTCTGGGGCCAACGTCCTGACTTTC
13,NA,TRBJ1-4,TRBV7-9,NA,CASSHTDREKLFF,TGTGCCAGCAGCCATACCGACAGGGAAAAACTGTTTTTT
14,NA,TRBJ1-1,TRBV6-1,NA,CASSLIGENTEAFF,TGTGCCAGCAGTCTGATAGGGGAGAACACTGAAGCTTTCTTT
16,NA,TRBJ2-1,TRBV6-5,TRBD2,CASSYSWTSGPNEQFF,TGTGCCAGCAGTTACTCATGGACTAGCGGGCCTAATGAGCAGTTCTTC
11,NA,TRBJ1-2,TRBV20-1,NA,CSADIRVGYTF,TGCAGTGCCGACATAAGAGTGGGCTACACCTTC
15,once,TRBJ2-7,TRBV4-3,TRBD2,CASSAALAGIYEQYF,TGCGCCAGCAGCGCTGCACTAGCGGGGATTTACGAGCAGTACTTC
13,NA,TRBJ1-1,TRBV28,NA,CASGPRLHTEAFF,TGTGCCAGCGGTCCTAGGCTCCACACTGAAGCTTTCTTT
13,NA,TRBJ1-4,TRBV18,NA,CASSPGLAEKLFF,TGTGCCAGCTCACCTGGTCTGGCTGAAAAACTGTTTTTT
16,NA,TRBJ1-1,TRBV23-1,NA,CASRKQGPWGNTEAFF,TGCGCCAGCAGAAAACAGGGACCCTGGGGGAACACTGAAGCTTTCTTT
13,few,TRBJ2-1,TRBV9,NA,CASSARQDNEQFF,TGTGCCAGCAGCGCCCGACAGGATAATGAGCAGTTCTTC
15,NA,TRBJ2-3,TRBV30,NA,CAWSPTNTHTDTQYF,TGTGCCTGGAGTCCTACTAACACACACACAGATACGCAGTATTTT
14,NA,TRBJ1-1,TRBV7-2,TRBD1,CASSRTDRLSEAFF,TGTGCCAGCAGCCGGACGGACAGGTTGTCTGAAGCTTTCTTT
18,NA,TRBJ1-5,TRBV27,NA,CASNPLKPGRFDGQPQHF,TGTGCCAGCAATCCCCTTAAGCCGGGGAGGTTCGATGGGCAGCCCCAGCATTTT
15,NA,TRBJ1-3,TRBV9,NA,CASTKAPSTGNTIYF,TGTGCCAGCACTAAAGCCCCCTCAACTGGAAACACCATATATTTT
16,NA,TRBJ1-3,TRBV4-2,NA,CASSQDALLSGNTIYF,TGTGCCAGCAGCCAAGATGCGTTACTCTCTGGAAACACCATATATTTT
16,NA,TRBJ2-5,TRBV14,TRBD1,CASSQGTGGARETQYF,TGTGCCAGCAGCCAAGGGACAGGGGGCGCCCGGGAGACCCAGTACTTC
14,many,TRBJ2-4,TRBV29-1,NA,CSVEVRGEIHIQYF,TGCAGCGTTGAGGTCAGAGGCGAAATCCACATTCAGTACTTC
13,NA,TRBJ2-2,TRBV6-1,NA,CASSERRTGELFF,TGTGCCAGCAGTGAACGCAGAACCGGGGAGCTGTTTTTT
14,NA,TRBJ2-1,TRBV28,TRBD2,CASRWDRGVGEQFF,TGTGCCAGCAGGTGGGACCGGGGGGTGGGTGAGCAGTTCTTC
13,NA,TRBJ1-2,TRBV7-6,TRBD1,CASSLVDRVGYTF,TGTGCCAGCAGCTTAGTCGACAGGGTAGGCTACACCTTC
17,NA,TRBJ2-1,TRBV4-1,NA,CASSQEVNYRVRNEQFF,TGCGCCAGCAGCCAAGAGGTAAATTACAGGGTAAGAAATGAGCAGTTCTTC
13,NA,TRBJ1-1,TRBV5-4,TRBD1,CASSGRQGPEAFF,TGTGCCAGCAGCGGGCGACAGGGCCCTGAAGCTTTCTTT
12,NA,TRBJ2-1,TRBV30,TRBD2,CAISGRAIEQFF,TGTGCCATAAGCGGGAGGGCCATTGAGCAGTTCTTC
18,NA,TRBJ2-1,TRBV9,NA,CASSVRSPEGDSYNEQFF,TGTGCCAGCAGCGTCAGATCCCCAGAGGGGGACTCCTACAATGAGCAGTTCTTC
14,NA,TRBJ2-7,TRBV21-1,NA,CASSKNPIRGEQYF,TGTGCCAGCAGCAAAAATCCCATCAGAGGGGAGCAGTACTTC
17,NA,TRBJ2-5,TRBV4-1,TRBD2,CASSQDPRLAGGRTQYF,TGCGCCAGCAGCCAAGATCCCCGACTAGCGGGGGGGCGGACCCAGTACTTC
15,NA,TRBJ2-1,TRBV7-3,NA,CASSPEGAAYNEQFF,TGTGCCAGCAGCCCCGAGGGAGCGGCCTACAATGAGCAGTTCTTC
13,NA,TRBJ1-2,TRBV7-2,NA,CASSLWAENGYTF,TGTGCCAGCAGCTTATGGGCAGAAAATGGCTACACCTTC
13,NA,TRBJ1-2,TRBV7-2,NA,CASSLQGGGGYTF,TGTGCCAGCAGCTTACAAGGAGGAGGGGGCTACACCTTC
15,NA,TRBJ1-2,TRBV7-9,TRBD1,CASSLIQGAEDGYTF,TGTGCCAGCAGCTTAATTCAGGGGGCGGAAGATGGCTACACCTTC
16,NA,TRBJ2-2,TRBV5-4,NA,CASSLQQAIRTGELFF,TGTGCCAGCAGCTTGCAACAGGCCATACGCACCGGGGAGCTGTTTTTT
15,NA,TRBJ1-3,TRBV19,NA,CASSIGGHSGNTIYF,TGTGCCAGTAGTATAGGGGGACACTCTGGAAACACCATATATTTT
15,NA,TRBJ1-2,TRBV7-2,TRBD1,CASRAGGLLYYGYTF,TGTGCCAGCAGAGCAGGGGGCCTGTTATACTATGGCTACACCTTC
14,NA,TRBJ1-2,TRBV7-9,NA,CAGGRDGTNYGYTF,TGTGCCGGGGGGAGGGACGGGACTAACTATGGCTACACCTTC
13,NA,TRBJ2-3,TRBV15,TRBD2,CATTRGGTDTQYF,TGTGCCACCACTCGCGGGGGGACAGATACGCAGTATTTT
15,NA,TRBJ1-2,TRBV10-3,NA,CAISESGPTGYGYTF,TGTGCCATCAGTGAGTCGGGCCCGACAGGCTATGGCTACACCTTC